In its sample, the clone carrying this T cell receptor beta chain was seen a few times. Its specificity is not known. Preparation of TCR beta libraries was done by quantitative 5'-RACE with molecular barcodes. Via MiXCR, TCRdb re-called the 5' RACE reads, giving one row per CDR3 protein. This table holds about 540,000 distinct CDR3 sequences, roughly 13% found once. This entry comes from a study of CD8 T cells in ankylosing spondylitis. This CDR3 contains 18 residues. Trimming pared 2 bases from V and 0 bases from J, leaving 17 bases between. The germline gives CDR1 SGHAT, CDR2 FQNNGV. The study's findings and limits: Reactive arthritis synovial fluid and blood previously showed some of these motif variants. Clones that were linked to disease were CD8+ and were relatively rare in peripheral blood. There was a TCR beta motif, made of several highly homologous variants, that appeared characteristic of ankylosing spondylitis blood. The authors reported significant enrichment of disease-linked clones in matched ankylosing spondylitis synovial fluid.

The gene calls are TRBV11-2 and TRBJ2-1; D possibly corresponds to TRBD2 (6 bases). This sequence was found in a male donor with ankylosing spondylitis. The source material was blood, either unsorted or a sorted T cell fraction (not recorded which). In DNA, the CDR3 is TGTGCCAGCAGCTTAACCAGCGGGCTACGTAGCTCCTACAATGAGCAGTTCTTC. It specifies CASSLTSGLRSSYNEQFF.